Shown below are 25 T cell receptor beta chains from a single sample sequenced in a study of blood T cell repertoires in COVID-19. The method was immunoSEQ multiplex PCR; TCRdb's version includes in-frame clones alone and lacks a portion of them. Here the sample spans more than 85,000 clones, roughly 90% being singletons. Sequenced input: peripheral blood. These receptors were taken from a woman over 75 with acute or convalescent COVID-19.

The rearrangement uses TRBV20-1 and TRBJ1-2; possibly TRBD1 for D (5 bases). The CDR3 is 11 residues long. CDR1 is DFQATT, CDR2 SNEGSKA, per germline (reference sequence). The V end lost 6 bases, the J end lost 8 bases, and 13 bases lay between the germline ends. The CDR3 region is CSASRDGGYTF. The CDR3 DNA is TGCAGTGCAAGCAGGGATGGCGGCTACACCTTC.

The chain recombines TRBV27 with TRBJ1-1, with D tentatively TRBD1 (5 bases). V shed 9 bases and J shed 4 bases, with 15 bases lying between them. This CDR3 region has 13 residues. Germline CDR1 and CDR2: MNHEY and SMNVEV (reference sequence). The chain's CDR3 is CASLPRGSTEAFF. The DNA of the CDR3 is TGTGCCAGTCTCCCTCGGGGGAGCACTGAAGCTTTCTTT.

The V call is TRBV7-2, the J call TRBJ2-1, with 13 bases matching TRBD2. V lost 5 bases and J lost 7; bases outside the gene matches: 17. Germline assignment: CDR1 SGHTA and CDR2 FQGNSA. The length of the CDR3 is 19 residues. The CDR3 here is CASSLRDRRTSGSWNEQFF. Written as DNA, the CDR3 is TGTGCCAGCAGCCTCCGGGACAGGAGGACTAGCGGGAGTTGGAATGAGCAGTTCTTC.

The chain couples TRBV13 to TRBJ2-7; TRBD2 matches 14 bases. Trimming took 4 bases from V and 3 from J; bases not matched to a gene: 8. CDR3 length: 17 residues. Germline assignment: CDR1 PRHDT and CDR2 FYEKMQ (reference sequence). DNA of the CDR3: TGTGCCAGCAGCTCCGGACTAGCGGGAGGTCTCTTCTACGAGCAGTACTTC. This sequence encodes CASSSGLAGGLFYEQYF.

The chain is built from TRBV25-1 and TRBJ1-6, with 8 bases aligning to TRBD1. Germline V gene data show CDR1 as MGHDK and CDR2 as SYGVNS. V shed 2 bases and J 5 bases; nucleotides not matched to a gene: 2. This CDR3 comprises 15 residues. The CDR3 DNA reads TGTGCCAGCAGTGAAGACAGGGGTAATAATTCACCCCTCCACTTT. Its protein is CASSEDRGNNSPLHF.

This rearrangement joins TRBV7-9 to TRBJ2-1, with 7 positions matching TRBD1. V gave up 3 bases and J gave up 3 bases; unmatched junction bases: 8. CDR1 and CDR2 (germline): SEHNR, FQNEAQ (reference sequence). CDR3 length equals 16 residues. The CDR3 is CASSFWTGRGYNEQFF. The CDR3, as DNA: TGTGCCAGCAGCTTCTGGACAGGAAGGGGCTACAATGAGCAGTTCTTC.

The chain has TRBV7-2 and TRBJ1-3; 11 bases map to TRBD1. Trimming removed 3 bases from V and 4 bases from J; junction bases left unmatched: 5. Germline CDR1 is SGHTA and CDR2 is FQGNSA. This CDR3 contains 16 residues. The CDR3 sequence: CASSLRTGGQGNTIYF. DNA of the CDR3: TGTGCCAGCAGCTTGCGGACAGGGGGCCAGGGAAACACCATATATTTT.

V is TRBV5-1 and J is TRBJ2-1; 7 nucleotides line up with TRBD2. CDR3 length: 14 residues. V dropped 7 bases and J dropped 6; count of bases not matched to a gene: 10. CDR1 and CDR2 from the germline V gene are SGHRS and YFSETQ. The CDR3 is CASYGLEPGNEQFF. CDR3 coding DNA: TGCGCCAGCTACGGACTAGAGCCAGGCAATGAGCAGTTCTTC.

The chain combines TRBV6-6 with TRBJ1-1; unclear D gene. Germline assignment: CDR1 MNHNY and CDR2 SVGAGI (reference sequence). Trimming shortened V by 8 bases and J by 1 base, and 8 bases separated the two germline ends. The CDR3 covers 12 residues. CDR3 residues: CASQPGNTEAFF. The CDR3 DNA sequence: TGTGCCAGCCAACCCGGGAACACTGAAGCTTTCTTT.

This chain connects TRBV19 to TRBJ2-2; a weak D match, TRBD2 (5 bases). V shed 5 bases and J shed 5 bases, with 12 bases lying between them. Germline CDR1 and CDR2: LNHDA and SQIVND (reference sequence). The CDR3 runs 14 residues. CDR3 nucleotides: TGTGCCAGTAGTTTTGAGCGGTGGACCGGGGAGCTGTTTTTT. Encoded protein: CASSFERWTGELFF.

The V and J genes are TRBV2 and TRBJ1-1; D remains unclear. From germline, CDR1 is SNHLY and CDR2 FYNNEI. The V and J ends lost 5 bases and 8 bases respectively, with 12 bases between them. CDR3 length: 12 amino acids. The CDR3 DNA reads TGTGCCAGCAGTCTTACCTATTCCGAAGCTTTCTTT. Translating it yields CASSLTYSEAFF. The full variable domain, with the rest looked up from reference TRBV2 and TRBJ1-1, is EPEVTQTPSHQVTQMGQEVILRCVPISNHLYFYWYRQILGQKVEFLVSFYNNEISEKSEIFDDQFSVERPDGSNFTLKIRSTKLEDSAMYFCASSLTYSEAFFGQGTRLTVV.

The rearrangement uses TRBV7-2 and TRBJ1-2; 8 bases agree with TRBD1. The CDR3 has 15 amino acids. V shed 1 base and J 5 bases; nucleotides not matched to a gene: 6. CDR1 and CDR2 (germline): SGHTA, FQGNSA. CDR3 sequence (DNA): TGTGCCAGCAGCTTAGGAAACAGGGGGGATTATGGCTACACCTTC. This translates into CASSLGNRGDYGYTF.

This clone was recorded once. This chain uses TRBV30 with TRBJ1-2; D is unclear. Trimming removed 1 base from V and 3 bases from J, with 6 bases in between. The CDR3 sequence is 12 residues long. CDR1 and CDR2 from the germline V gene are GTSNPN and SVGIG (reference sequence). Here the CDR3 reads CAWSARYYGYTF. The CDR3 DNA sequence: TGTGCCTGGAGTGCCCGGTACTATGGCTACACCTTC.

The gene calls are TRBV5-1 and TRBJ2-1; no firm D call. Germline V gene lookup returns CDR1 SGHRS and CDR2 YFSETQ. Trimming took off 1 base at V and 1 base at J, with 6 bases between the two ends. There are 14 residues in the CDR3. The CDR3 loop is CASSLSVSYNEQFF. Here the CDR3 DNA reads TGCGCCAGCAGCTTGTCAGTATCCTACAATGAGCAGTTCTTC.

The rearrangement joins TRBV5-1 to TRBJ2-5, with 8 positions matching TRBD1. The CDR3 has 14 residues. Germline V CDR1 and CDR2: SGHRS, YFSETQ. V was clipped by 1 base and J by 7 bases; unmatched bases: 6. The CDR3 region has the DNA TGCGCCAGCAGCTTGCCAGGGGGCGACGGGACCCAGTACTTC. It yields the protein CASSLPGGDGTQYF.

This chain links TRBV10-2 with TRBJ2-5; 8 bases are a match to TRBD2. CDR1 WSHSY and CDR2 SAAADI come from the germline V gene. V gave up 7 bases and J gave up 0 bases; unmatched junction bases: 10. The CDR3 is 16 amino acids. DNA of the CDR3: TGCGCCAGCAACCTAGGACTAGCCTCGTACCAAGAGACCCAGTACTTC. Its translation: CASNLGLASYQETQYF.

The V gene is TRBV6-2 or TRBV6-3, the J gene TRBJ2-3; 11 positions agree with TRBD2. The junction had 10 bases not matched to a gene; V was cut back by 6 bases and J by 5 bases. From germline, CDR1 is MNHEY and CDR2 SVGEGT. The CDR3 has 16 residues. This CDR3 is CASSLTSGVFRDTQYF. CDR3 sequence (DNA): TGTGCCAGCAGCCTGACTAGCGGGGTTTTTCGAGATACGCAGTATTTT.

DNA of the CDR3: TGTGCCAGCAGCCCCCCAGGGATCGCTGAAGCTTTCTTT. Its protein product is CASSPPGIAEAFF. J is TRBJ1-1 and V is TRBV5-6; D is possibly TRBD1 (5 bases). Deletions cut 4 bases from V and 6 bases from J, with 13 bases between. The CDR3 runs 13 residues. The germline V gene has CDR1 SGHDT and CDR2 YYEEEE.

CDR3 protein: CASSLVGTQNTEAFF. The CDR3 coding sequence is TGCGCCAGCAGCTTGGTCGGGACACAGAACACTGAAGCTTTCTTT. V gene TRBV5-1 combines with J gene TRBJ1-1; weak D call: TRBD1 (6 bases). There are 15 residues in the CDR3. Germline V CDR1 and CDR2: SGHRS, YFSETQ. Trimming cost V 0 bases and J 1 base, with 10 bases left between them.

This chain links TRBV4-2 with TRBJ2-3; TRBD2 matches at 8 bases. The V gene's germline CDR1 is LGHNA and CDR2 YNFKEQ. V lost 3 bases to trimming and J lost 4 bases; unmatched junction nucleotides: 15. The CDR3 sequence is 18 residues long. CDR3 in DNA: TGTGCCAGCAGCCACGGTCCGGGGGGGCCTTCTTTGGCAGATACGCAGTATTTT. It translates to CASSHGPGGPSLADTQYF.

The CDR3 coding sequence is TGTGCCAGCAGCCTGGAGGGGACTAGCGGGAGGTATGAGCAGTTCTTC. Protein product: CASSLEGTSGRYEQFF. The V and J genes are TRBV7-2 and TRBJ2-1; 15 bases agree with TRBD2. The CDR3 loop spans 16 amino acids. V dropped 5 bases and J dropped 8; count of bases not matched to a gene: 7. Germline values: CDR1 SGHTA, CDR2 FQGNSA.

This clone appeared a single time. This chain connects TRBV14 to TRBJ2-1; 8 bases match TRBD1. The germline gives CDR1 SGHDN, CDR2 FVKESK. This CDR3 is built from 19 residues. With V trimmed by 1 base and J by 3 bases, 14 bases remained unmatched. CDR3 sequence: CASSQVQPTGTGIYNEQFF. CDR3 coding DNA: TGTGCCAGCAGCCAAGTTCAACCCACCGGGACAGGAATCTACAATGAGCAGTTCTTC.

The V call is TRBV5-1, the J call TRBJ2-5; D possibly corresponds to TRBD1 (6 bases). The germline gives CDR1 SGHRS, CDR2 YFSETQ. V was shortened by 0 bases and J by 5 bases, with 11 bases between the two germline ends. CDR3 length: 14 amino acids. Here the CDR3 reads CASSLGGRSETQYF. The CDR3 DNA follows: TGCGCCAGCAGCTTGGGGGGGCGGTCGGAGACCCAGTACTTC. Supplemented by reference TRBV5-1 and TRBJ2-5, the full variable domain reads KAGVTQTPRYLIKTRGQQVTLSCSPISGHRSVSWYQQTPGQGLQFLFEYFSETQRNKGNFPGRFSGRQFSNSRSEMNVSTLELGDSALYLCASSLGGRSETQYFGPGTRLLVL.

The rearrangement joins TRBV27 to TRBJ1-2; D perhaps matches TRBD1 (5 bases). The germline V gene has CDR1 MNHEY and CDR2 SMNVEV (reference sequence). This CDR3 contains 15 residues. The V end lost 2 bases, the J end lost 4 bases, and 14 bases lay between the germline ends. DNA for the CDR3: TGTGCCAGCAGTTTAGGGGGGGGTAGGGGCTATGGCTACACCTTC. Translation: CASSLGGGRGYGYTF.

The CDR3 protein is CASSSAIPGKRANYGYTF. The CDR3 bases are TGTGCCAGCAGCTCAGCGATCCCAGGGAAACGAGCTAACTATGGCTACACCTTC. The chain links TRBV11-2 to TRBJ1-2; TRBD1 is a possible D gene (5 bases). V was trimmed by 4 bases and J by 0 bases, leaving 21 bases between them. Looked up from germline, CDR1 is SGHAT and CDR2 is FQNNGV. The CDR3 sequence is 18 residues long.